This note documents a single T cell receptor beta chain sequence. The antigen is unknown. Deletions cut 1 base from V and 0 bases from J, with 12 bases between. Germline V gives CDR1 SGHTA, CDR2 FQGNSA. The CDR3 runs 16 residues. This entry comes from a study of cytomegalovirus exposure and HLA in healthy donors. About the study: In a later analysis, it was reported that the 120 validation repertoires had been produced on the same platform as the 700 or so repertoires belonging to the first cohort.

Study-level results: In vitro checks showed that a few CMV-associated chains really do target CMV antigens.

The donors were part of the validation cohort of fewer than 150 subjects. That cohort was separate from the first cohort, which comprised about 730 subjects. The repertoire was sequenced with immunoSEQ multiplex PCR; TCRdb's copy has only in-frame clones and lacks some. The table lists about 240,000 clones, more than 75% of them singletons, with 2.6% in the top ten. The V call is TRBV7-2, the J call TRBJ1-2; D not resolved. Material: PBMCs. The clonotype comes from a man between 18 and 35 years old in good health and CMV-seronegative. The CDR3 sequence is CASSLGPGTANYGYTF. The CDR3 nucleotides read TGTGCCAGCAGCTTAGGTCCAGGAACAGCTAACTATGGCTACACCTTC. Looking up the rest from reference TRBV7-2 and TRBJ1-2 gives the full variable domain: GAGVSQSPSNKVTEKGKDVELRCDPISGHTALYWYRQSLGQGLEFLIYFQGNSAPDKSGLPSDRFSAERTGGSVSTLTIQRTQQEDSAVYLCASSLGPGTANYGYTFGSGTRLTVV.